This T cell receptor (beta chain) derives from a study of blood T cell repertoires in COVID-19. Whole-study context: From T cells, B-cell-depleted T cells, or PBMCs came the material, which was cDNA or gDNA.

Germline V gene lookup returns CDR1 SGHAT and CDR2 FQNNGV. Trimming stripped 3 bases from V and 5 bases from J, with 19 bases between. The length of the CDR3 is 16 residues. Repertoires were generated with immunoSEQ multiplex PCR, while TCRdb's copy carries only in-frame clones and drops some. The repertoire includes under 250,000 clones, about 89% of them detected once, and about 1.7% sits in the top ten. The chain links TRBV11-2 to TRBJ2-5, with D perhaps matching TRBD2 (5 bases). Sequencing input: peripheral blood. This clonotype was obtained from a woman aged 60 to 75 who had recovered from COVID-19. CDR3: CASSFLRTRFWETQYF. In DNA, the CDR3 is TGTGCCAGCAGCTTCTTGAGGACTCGGTTCTGGGAGACCCAGTACTTC.